This T cell receptor (beta chain) was profiled in a study of sequential checkpoint blockade in melanoma. Profiled with immunoSEQ multiplex PCR; TCRdb holds only in-frame clones, not every one. Of around 20,000 clones listed, roughly 59% are singletons. Stated treatment: randomized to nivolumab then ipilimumab (arm A) or the reverse (arm B). This CDR3 has 16 residues. Per the germline V gene, CDR1 is ENHRY and CDR2 is SYGVKD. Specimen: CD8+ T cells sorted from blood (inferred from file names), collected from a patient given nivolumab and ipilimumab in sequence. J is TRBJ2-5 and V is TRBV10-3; 8 positions match TRBD1. The DNA end lines up better with TRBJ2-7; the J call may be wrong. This TCR came from a human donor with melanoma. The CDR3 sequence is CAISESGQASPYEQYF. The CDR3 nucleotides are TGTGCCATCAGTGAATCGGGACAGGCTTCCCCCTACGAGCAGTACTTC.